These 3 T cell receptor beta chains were sequenced from one sample in a study of T cell repertoires in cytomegalovirus infection. TCRdb re-called the reads through MiXCR, storing one row per CDR3 protein. The sample holds a few hundred thousand distinct CDR3 sequences, 15% to 20% seen once. Source material: PBMCs. The receptors stem from a human donor in good health (CMV status not recorded). Some clones in this sample may be carry-over from other donors' samples.

The chain employs TRBV28 and TRBJ2-5, with TRBD1 matching 8 bases. The CDR3 spans 15 residues. Germline V gene data show CDR1 as MDHEN and CDR2 as SYDVKM. V shed 5 bases and J 5 bases; nucleotides not matched to a gene: 10. The CDR3 DNA reads as TGTGCCAGCAGTCCCCCAGGGGGCTCGAGGGAGACCCAGTACTTC. Translation: CASSPPGGSRETQYF.

The J gene is TRBJ2-1, the V gene TRBV20-1, with 7 bases lining up with TRBD1. Germline-derived CDR1 and CDR2 are DFQATT and SNEGSKA (reference sequence). After removal of 4 bases from V and 5 bases from J, the junction contained 20 bases not matched to a gene. The CDR3 is 18 amino acids. The CDR3 DNA is TGCAGTGCTACGCGTCCCGGGACAGCTATAGAGGGTAACAATGAGCAGTTCTTC. Translated, it gives CSATRPGTAIEGNNEQFF.

The V gene is TRBV18, the J gene TRBJ2-6; D unresolved. The germline V gene has CDR1 KGHSH and CDR2 LQKENI. This CDR3 is built from 15 residues. V dropped 9 bases and J dropped 3 bases, with 15 bases sitting between them. As DNA, the CDR3 is TGTGCCAGTACCGGACGCTCTAGTGGGGCCAACGTCCTGACTTTC. It encodes CASTGRSSGANVLTF.